This TCR beta chain was retrieved from a study of glioma-infiltrating T cells after dendritic cell vaccination. Using immunoSEQ multiplex PCR, the repertoire was profiled, and TCRdb retains in-frame clones only, with some absent. The data contain 75,000 to 100,000 clones, 79% of them singletons. The CDR3 has 16 residues. CDR1 is SGHTA and CDR2 is FQGNSA in the germline V gene. J lost 7 bases, V lost 7 bases, and 15 bases had no gene match. The sequence came from a human donor with glioblastoma. The chain joins TRBV7-2 to TRBJ2-7; 11 bases agree with TRBD2. The material sequenced was blood, taken before dendritic cell vaccination. DNA of the CDR3: TGTGCCAGCAACCGGGAGGGGACTAGCGGTACTGGGGAGCAGTACTTC. Its translation: CASNREGTSGTGEQYF.